This T cell receptor beta chain was obtained from a study of blood T cell repertoires in COVID-19. For the study at large: Acute-phase and convalescent COVID-19 samples originated in the United States, Italy and Spain. From T cells, B-cell-depleted T cells, or PBMCs came the material, which was cDNA or gDNA.

The authors' processing: By means of reference gene primer amplification, nucleated cell counts were estimated. Clones were sequenced by immunoSEQ multiplex PCR, and TCRdb holds only the in-frame ones, with some missing. The V and J calls and clone size were taken over from that table, and D and trimming were inferred from the DNA. Of over 600,000 clones listed, about nine tenths are singletons. CDR1 is SGHVT, CDR2 SQSDAQ, per germline. The CDR3 is 17 residues long. The J segment lost 2 bases and the V segment lost 8 bases, leaving 15 bases of the junction unmatched. This sequence joins TRBV7-4 and TRBJ1-1; 9 positions match TRBD1. The sample was peripheral blood. This clonotype was sampled from a young woman with acute or convalescent COVID-19. CDR3 residues: CASPRAGTGISNTEAFF. CDR3 DNA: TGTGCCAGCCCCAGGGCCGGGACAGGGATTTCTAACACTGAAGCTTTCTTT.